This T cell receptor beta chain was observed in a study of blood T cell repertoires in COVID-19. Study context: COVID-19 samples collected from the United States, Italy and Spain covered acute and convalescent phases. Sources were T cells, B-cell-depleted T cells, or PBMCs; the material itself was cDNA or gDNA.

Original analysis: Reference gene primer amplification yielded estimated nucleated cell counts. Generated by immunoSEQ multiplex PCR, the TCRdb table keeps only in-frame clones and is missing some. The V and J calls and the clone size are those of that table, but D and trimming were determined from the DNA. Of about 400,000 clones in the sample, approximately 86% were seen once. With 1 base removed from V and 1 base from J, the gap between germline ends came to 10 bases. The CDR3 loop spans 15 amino acids. Germline lookup yields CDR1 SGHTA and CDR2 FQGNSA. The chain employs TRBV7-2 and TRBJ1-1; no firm D call. This clonotype was sampled from a human donor in a cohort sampled during active COVID-19. The sequencing input was peripheral blood. The CDR3 DNA follows: TGTGCCAGCAGCTTAGGTCCCCCGGGGAACACTGAAGCTTTCTTT. It codes for CASSLGPPGNTEAFF.